This entry features one T cell receptor beta chain sequence. Profiled with immunoSEQ multiplex PCR; TCRdb holds only in-frame clones, not every one. The sample has 78,000 or so clones; around 89% are singletons. This record comes from a study of technical replicates of blood from a handful of donors. From germline, CDR1 is SGDLS and CDR2 YYNGEE. This CDR3 region has 15 residues. V lost 3 bases and J lost 0; bases outside the gene matches: 4. This TCR was recovered from a human donor in good health. The chain recombines TRBV9 with TRBJ2-3, with TRBD2 matching 7 bases. The sequencing input was T cells isolated from PBMCs. The CDR3 is CASSANSGSTDTQYF. CDR3 in DNA: TGTGCCAGCAGCGCTAATAGCGGGAGCACAGATACGCAGTATTTT. Using reference TRBV9 and TRBJ2-3 for the parts outside the CDR3, the full variable domain is DSGVTQTPKHLITATGQRVTLRCSPRSGDLSVYWYQQSLDQGLQFLIQYYNGEERAKGNILERFSAQQFPDLHSELNLSSLELGDSALYFCASSANSGSTDTQYFGPGTRLTVL.